This entry lists 2 T cell receptor beta chains sequenced from one sample in a study of OX40 agonist ivuxolimab in advanced cancers. Clones were sequenced by immunoSEQ multiplex PCR, and TCRdb holds only the in-frame ones, with some missing. This sample carries 80,000 to 95,000 clones, approximately 91% of them seen once, and the ten largest clones take about 0.7%. The sample in question was CD4+ or CD8+ T cells sorted from blood, obtained in a trial of the OX40 agonist ivuxolimab. The source of these receptors is an adult with an advanced solid tumor such as melanoma, head and neck, liver or kidney cancer.

This chain connects TRBV6-5 to TRBJ1-5, with D hard to call. Germline CDR1 MNHEY, CDR2 SVGAGI. The length of the CDR3 is 13 residues. Trimming took off 4 bases at V and 5 bases at J, with 9 bases between the two ends. The CDR3 DNA sequence: TGTGCCAGCAGTTTAAGACCATATCAGCCCCAGCATTTT. It yields the protein CASSLRPYQPQHF.

The J gene is TRBJ2-3, the V gene TRBV5-1, with D perhaps matching TRBD2 (6 bases). V lost 3 bases and J 4 bases, leaving 15 bases between the germline ends. This CDR3 has 15 residues. The germline gives CDR1 SGHRS, CDR2 YFSETQ. Here the CDR3 reads CASSSKTSIPDTQYF. The CDR3 coding sequence is TGCGCCAGCAGCTCCAAGACTAGTATCCCAGATACGCAGTATTTT.